The clone carrying this TCR beta chain was seen repeatedly, ten times or more. The data stem from a study of blood T cell repertoires in COVID-19. Study-level information: COVID-19 samples, acute and convalescent, were from the United States, Italy and Spain.

Per the original data handling: By means of reference gene primer amplification, nucleated cell counts were estimated. Produced via immunoSEQ multiplex PCR; TCRdb's table is partial and in-frame only. The V and J calls and clone size were taken over from that table, and D and trimming were inferred from the DNA. The sample carries 100,000 to 150,000 clones, about nine tenths recorded once. The V gene end was trimmed by 5 bases and the J gene end by 6 bases; junction bases not matched to a gene: 6. CDR1 is LNHDA, CDR2 SQIVND, per germline (reference sequence). The CDR3 sequence is 15 residues long. This receptor was taken from a man between 35 and 55 years old with acute or convalescent COVID-19. The specimen was peripheral blood. The genes are TRBV19 and TRBJ1-5; 11 bases are shared with TRBD1. The CDR3 is CASSHGTGGGQPQHF. CDR3 bases: TGTGCCAGTAGTCACGGGACAGGGGGAGGTCAGCCCCAGCATTTT.